The rows below give T cell receptor beta chains drawn from one sample of a study of human T cells and chemical hapten exposure. Using its own MiXCR run on the RACE reads, TCRdb lists one record per CDR3 protein. The sample carries 380,000 or so distinct CDR3 sequences, roughly 4.8% recorded once. The starting material was whole blood, obtained in connection with sensitization to the hapten diphenylcyclopropenone (DPC). The origin of the receptors is a woman between 50 and 59 years old with alopecia areata. Some clones in this sample may be carry-over from other donors' samples. CDR3s leave out the opening cysteine and the closing phenylalanine or tryptophan. Not all rows give a size; the values are once, few, many and, for expanded clones, a class.

V	size	CDR3
TRBV19	many	ASSSGGYTGELF
TRBV30	many	AWSEGLAGVEQF
TRBV12-3/TRBV12-4	few	ASSFPWTEAF
TRBV12-3/TRBV12-4	many	ASSFGGDKNIQY
TRBV29-1	many	SVPGRGKAEAF
TRBV29-1	NA	SVLDGPGGYT
TRBV7-8	NA	ASSLGGPQAF
TRBV20-1	many	SALNPGQGPYEQY
TRBV12-3/TRBV12-4	many	ASSFAQGTGYT
TRBV2	many	ARPGNTGELF
TRBV30	many	AWSPHGTGIQY
TRBV20-1	NA	SGKGANEKLF
TRBV29-1	many	SVEDGDRDYGYT
TRBV6-5	few	ASGGERDNEQF
TRBV28	NA	ASSVVGNQPQH
TRBV7-2	many	ASSLEQAVAGYT
TRBV6-2/TRBV6-3	many	ASSYLPNQGSQPQH
TRBV6-2/TRBV6-3	many	ATLWAVGTEAF
TRBV10-3	many	AISEGAGTGRTEAF
TRBV20-1	few	SAPGGGNYEQY
TRBV7-8	few	ASSPFTGINQPQH
TRBV29-1	NA	SVGFGTALQPQH
TRBV19	many	ASSIQGRNQPQH
TRBV4-3	many	ASSQDRAGGPDEQY